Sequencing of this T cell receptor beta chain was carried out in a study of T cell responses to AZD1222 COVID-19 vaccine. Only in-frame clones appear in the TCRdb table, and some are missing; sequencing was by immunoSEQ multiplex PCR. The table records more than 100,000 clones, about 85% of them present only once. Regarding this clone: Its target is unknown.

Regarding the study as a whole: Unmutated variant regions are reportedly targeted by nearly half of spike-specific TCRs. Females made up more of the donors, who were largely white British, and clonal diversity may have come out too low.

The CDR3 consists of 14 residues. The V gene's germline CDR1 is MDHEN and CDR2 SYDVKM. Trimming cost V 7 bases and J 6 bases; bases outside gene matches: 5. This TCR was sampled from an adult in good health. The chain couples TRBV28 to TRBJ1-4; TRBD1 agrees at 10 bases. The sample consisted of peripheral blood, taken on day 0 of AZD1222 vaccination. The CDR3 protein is CASTLTGGYEKLFF. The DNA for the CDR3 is TGTGCCAGCACCTTGACAGGGGGCTATGAAAAACTGTTTTTT.